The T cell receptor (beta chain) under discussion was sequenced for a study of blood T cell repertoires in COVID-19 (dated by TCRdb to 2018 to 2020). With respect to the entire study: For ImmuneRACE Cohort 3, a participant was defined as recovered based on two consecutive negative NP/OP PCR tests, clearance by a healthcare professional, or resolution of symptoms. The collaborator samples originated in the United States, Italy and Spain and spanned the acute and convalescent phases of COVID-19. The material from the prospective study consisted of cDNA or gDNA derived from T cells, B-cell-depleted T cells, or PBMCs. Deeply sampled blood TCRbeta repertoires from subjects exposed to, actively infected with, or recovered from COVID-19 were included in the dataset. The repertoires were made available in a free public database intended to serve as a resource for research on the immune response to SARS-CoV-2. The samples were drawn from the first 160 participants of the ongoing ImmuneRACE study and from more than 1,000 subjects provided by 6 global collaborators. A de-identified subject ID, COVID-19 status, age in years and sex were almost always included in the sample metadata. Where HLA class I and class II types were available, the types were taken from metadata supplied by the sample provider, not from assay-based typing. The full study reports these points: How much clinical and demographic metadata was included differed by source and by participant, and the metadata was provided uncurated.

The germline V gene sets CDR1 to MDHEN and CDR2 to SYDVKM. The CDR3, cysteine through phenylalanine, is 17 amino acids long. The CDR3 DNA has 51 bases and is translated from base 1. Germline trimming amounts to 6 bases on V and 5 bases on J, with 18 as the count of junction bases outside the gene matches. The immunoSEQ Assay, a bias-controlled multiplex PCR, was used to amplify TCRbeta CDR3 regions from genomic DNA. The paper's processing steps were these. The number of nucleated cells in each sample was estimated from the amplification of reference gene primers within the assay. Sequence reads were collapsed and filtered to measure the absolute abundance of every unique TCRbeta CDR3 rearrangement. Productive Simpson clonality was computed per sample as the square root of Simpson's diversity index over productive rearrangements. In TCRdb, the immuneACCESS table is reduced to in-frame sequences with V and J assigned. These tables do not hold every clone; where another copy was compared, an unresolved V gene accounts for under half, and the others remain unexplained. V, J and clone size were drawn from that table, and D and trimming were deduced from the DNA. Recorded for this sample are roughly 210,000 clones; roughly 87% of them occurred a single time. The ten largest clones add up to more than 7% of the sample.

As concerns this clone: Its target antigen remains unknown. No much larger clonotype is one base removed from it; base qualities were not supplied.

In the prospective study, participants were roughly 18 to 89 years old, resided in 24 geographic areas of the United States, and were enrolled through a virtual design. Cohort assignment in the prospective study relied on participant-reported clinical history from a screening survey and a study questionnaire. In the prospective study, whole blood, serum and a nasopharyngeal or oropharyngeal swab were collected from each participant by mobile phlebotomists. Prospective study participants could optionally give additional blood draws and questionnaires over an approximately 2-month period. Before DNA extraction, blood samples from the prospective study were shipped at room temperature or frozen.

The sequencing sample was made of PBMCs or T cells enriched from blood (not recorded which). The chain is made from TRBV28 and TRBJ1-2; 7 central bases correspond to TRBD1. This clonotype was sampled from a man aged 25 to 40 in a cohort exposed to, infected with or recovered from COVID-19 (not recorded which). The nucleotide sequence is TGTGCCAGCAGCCTTGAATCACGGGACAGCAGAAGGTATGGCTACACCTTC. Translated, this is CASSLESRDSRRYGYTF.